The clone carrying this T cell receptor beta chain was recorded only once. The V and J ends lost 7 bases and 3 bases, in that order; junction bases with no gene match: 5. Germline V gives CDR1 KGHDR, CDR2 SFDVKD. CDR3 length: 14 amino acids. TCRdb re-called the multiplex PCR reads with MiXCR, one entry per CDR3 protein. The sample lists about 140,000 distinct CDR3 sequences; around a third were seen once. The lymph nodes were axillary draining lymph nodes from breast cancer patients. The record originates from a study of breast tumors, draining lymph nodes, adjacent tissues. The gene calls are TRBV24-1 and TRBJ1-5; 7 bases are a match to TRBD1. The sequenced material came from axillary lymph node tissue. This receptor was obtained from a female donor with breast cancer. Some clones in this sample may be carry-over from other donors' samples. The CDR3 DNA is TGTGCCACCAGGACCGGACAGGTCAATCAGCCCCAGCATTTT. This encodes CATRTGQVNQPQHF.